The 19 T cell receptor beta chains reported below all come from one sample, sequenced in a study of T-cell memory formation after mild COVID-19. TCRdb used MiXCR to reprocess the 5' RACE reads, holding one entry per CDR3 protein. Altogether roughly 310,000 distinct CDR3 sequences are present, approximately 15% being singletons, with the ten largest covering 22%. The sequenced material came from PBMCs or a T cell subset sorted from them (not recorded which). Receptors originate from a man aged 18-30 years who had mild COVID-19 (a few samples of this study predate the infection). Cell type and time point are not known.

This clonotype was observed many times. The chain is built from TRBV6-5 and TRBJ2-5; either TRBD1 or TRBD2 may supply D (5 bases each). The germline V gene encodes CDR1 MNHEY and CDR2 SVGAGI. The CDR3 extends over 13 amino acids. Trimming removed 0 bases at V and 9 bases at J, with 11 bases between. The CDR3 region is CASSYSRSGPQYF. The DNA for the CDR3 is TGTGCCAGCAGTTACTCTAGATCGGGGCCCCAGTACTTC.

This chain uses TRBV11-2 with TRBJ2-3; TRBD1 matches at 8 bases. With 4 bases clipped from V and 2 bases from J, the junction kept 5 bases outside the gene matches. CDR3 length equals 15 residues. Germline assignment: CDR1 SGHAT and CDR2 FQNNGV. Here the CDR3 reads CASSWGTGNTDTQYF. The CDR3 region has the DNA TGTGCCAGCAGCTGGGGGACAGGAAACACAGATACGCAGTATTTT.

This clonotype showed up just a few times. The chain carries TRBV4-3 and TRBJ1-2, with 7 nucleotides matching TRBD1. Germline CDR1 and CDR2: LGHNA and YSLEER. J was trimmed by 8 bases and V by 0 bases; bases with no gene match: 12. The CDR3 has 16 amino acids. The CDR3 nucleotides are TGCGCCAGCAGCCAAGACGATCCCGGGACAGCCAGCGGCTACACCTTC. It translates to CASSQDDPGTASGYTF.

This clonotype was picked up many times. This chain joins TRBV7-2 and TRBJ2-5; 11 nucleotides line up with TRBD2. The CDR3 length is 18 residues. Losses at the gene ends were 0 bases for V and 5 bases for J; bases not matched to a gene: 11. Per germline, CDR1 SGHTA and CDR2 FQGNSA. In nucleotides, the CDR3 is TGTGCCAGCAGCTTAGCGCTTCTAGCGGGGGGAGGTTGGGAGACCCAGTACTTC. It codes for CASSLALLAGGGWETQYF.

This rearrangement joins TRBV7-9 to TRBJ2-1; 7 bases align to TRBD1. Unmatched junction bases numbered 9, after V lost 5 bases and J lost 5 bases. The CDR3 totals 15 residues. Germline-derived CDR1 and CDR2 are SEHNR and FQNEAQ (reference sequence). CDR3: CASSGASQGDNEQFF. CDR3 nucleotide sequence: TGTGCCAGCAGCGGGGCGTCCCAGGGGGACAATGAGCAGTTCTTC.

This clonotype was seen more than once but under ten times. CDR3 DNA sequence: TGTGCCAGCAGTGCGGGGGTTAGCTACGAGCAGTACTTC. Translation gives CASSAGVSYEQYF. This sequence joins TRBV2 and TRBJ2-7, with D possibly TRBD2 on 6 matching bases. Germline V gene lookup returns CDR1 SNHLY and CDR2 FYNNEI. This CDR3 has 13 residues. Trimming removed 4 bases at V and 3 bases at J, with 10 bases between.

This clonotype has a count of ten or more. J is TRBJ1-2 and V is TRBV5-1; a possible D gene is TRBD1 (5 bases). With 3 bases removed from V and 7 bases from J, the gap between germline ends came to 13 bases. The CDR3 is made up of 13 amino acids. Germline lookup yields CDR1 SGHRS and CDR2 YFSETQ. CDR3 amino acids: CASSSGTLGGYTF. DNA of the CDR3: TGCGCCAGCAGCTCCGGGACCCTAGGTGGCTACACCTTC.

This clonotype has a handful of counts. This sequence joins TRBV7-2 and TRBJ2-1, with D unclear. Trimming took off 5 bases at V and 12 bases at J, with 23 bases between the two ends. The germline gives CDR1 SGHTA, CDR2 FQGNSA. The CDR3 spans 15 residues. Here the CDR3 reads CASSPWISTRSVQFF. For the CDR3, the DNA is TGTGCCAGCAGCCCCTGGATTTCGACCCGTTCGGTGCAGTTCTTC.

This clonotype showed up just a few times. V and J are TRBV10-3 and TRBJ2-5, with D possibly TRBD2 on 5 matching bases. CDR3 length: 15 amino acids. V lost 10 bases, J lost 5 bases, and 23 bases lay in between. Germline V lookup: CDR1 ENHRY, CDR2 SYGVKD. This chain's CDR3 is CASQELGLLGETQYF. The CDR3 DNA sequence: TGTGCCAGCCAAGAACTAGGATTATTGGGGGAGACCCAGTACTTC.

A few counts support this clonotype. This rearrangement joins TRBV20-1 to TRBJ2-3; weak D call: TRBD2 (6 bases). The CDR3 is 13 amino acids. CDR1 is DFQATT, CDR2 SNEGSKA, per germline (reference sequence). V was clipped by 5 bases and J by 0 bases, with 9 bases between them. The CDR3 sequence: CSAGGTSTDTQYF. CDR3 DNA sequence: TGCAGTGCTGGGGGGACTAGCACAGATACGCAGTATTTT.

This clonotype was seen only a few times. The genes are TRBV7-2 and TRBJ2-1; a possible D gene is TRBD2 (6 bases). CDR3 length: 16 amino acids. Germline CDR1 reads SGHTA; CDR2 reads FQGNSA. The V gene lost 4 bases and the J gene lost 2 bases, with 15 bases spanning the gap. DNA of the CDR3: TGTGCCAGCAGCTCATCCCTCGGGGGTACCTACAATGAGCAGTTCTTC. Its translation: CASSSSLGGTYNEQFF.

This clonotype was counted only a few times. The chain recombines TRBV6-2 or TRBV6-3 with TRBJ2-5; TRBD2 aligns across 9 bases. The CDR3 is 16 amino acids. The germline V gene encodes CDR1 MNHEY and CDR2 SVGEGT. Germline trimming cut 2 bases from V and 2 bases from J; bases unmatched to any gene: 6. In nucleotides, the CDR3 is TGTGCCAGCAGTTACCTTAGCGGGGGCCAACAAGAGACCCAGTACTTC. Residues: CASSYLSGGQQETQYF.

This clonotype turned up a few times. The J gene is TRBJ2-5, the V gene TRBV9; D not resolved. The V end was cut by 2 bases, the J end by 2 bases, with 16 bases between. CDR3 length: 16 residues. Germline assignment: CDR1 SGDLS and CDR2 YYNGEE. This chain's CDR3 is CASSVGITSRQETQYF. The CDR3 DNA follows: TGTGCCAGCAGCGTGGGAATCACTTCTCGTCAAGAGACCCAGTACTTC.

The rearrangement links TRBV7-6 to TRBJ2-7; 10 bases align to TRBD1. Germline CDR1 is SGHVS and CDR2 is FNYEAQ. The CDR3 length is 15 residues. With V trimmed by 3 bases and J by 2 bases, 4 bases remained unmatched. CDR3 sequence: CASSFGTGVPYEQYV. The CDR3 DNA follows: TGTGCCAGCAGCTTCGGGACAGGGGTACCCTACGAGCAGTACGTC.

This clonotype was seen more than once but under ten times. The CDR3 DNA follows: TGCAGTGCTAGAGTCTGGCGGACAGGGTTAAGGAACACCATATATTTT. This codes for CSARVWRTGLRNTIYF. The chain employs TRBV20-1 and TRBJ1-3; 8 bases map to TRBD1. Germline CDR1 is DFQATT and CDR2 is SNEGSKA (reference sequence). The CDR3 length is 16 residues. The ends lost 1 base at V and 7 bases at J; junction bases unmatched: 12.

This clonotype was seen more than once but under ten times. The genes are TRBV3-1 and TRBJ2-7, with D tentatively TRBD1 (6 bases). CDR3 length: 16 amino acids. Trimming removed 4 bases from V and 3 bases from J, with 19 bases in between. The germline gives CDR1 LGHDT, CDR2 YNNKEL (reference sequence). CDR3 protein: CASSLTWDNVDYEQYF. CDR3 in DNA: TGTGCCAGCAGCCTGACCTGGGACAACGTCGACTACGAGCAGTACTTC.

The table lists this clonotype with a few counts. The chain has TRBV5-1 and TRBJ2-7; TRBD1 agrees at 9 bases. The trim removed 5 bases at V and 2 bases at J, leaving 11 bases unmatched. Germline V gene data show CDR1 as SGHRS and CDR2 as YFSETQ. The CDR3 is 16 amino acids. CDR3 coding DNA: TGCGCCAGCAGTTCGGGACAGGGAAGAACGCCCTACGAGCAGTACTTC. Amino acids: CASSSGQGRTPYEQYF.

This clonotype turned up a few times. V usage is TRBV7-9 and J usage is TRBJ2-7; the match to TRBD1 covers 11 bases. Germline V gene lookup returns CDR1 SEHNR and CDR2 FQNEAQ (reference sequence). This CDR3 spans 14 amino acids. V lost 6 bases to trimming and J lost 3 bases; unmatched junction nucleotides: 4. The CDR3 loop reads CASSPGTGGYEQYV. The CDR3 DNA follows: TGTGCCAGCAGTCCCGGGACAGGGGGCTACGAGCAGTACGTC.

The J gene is TRBJ2-7, the V gene TRBV29-1, with D possibly called TRBD1 or TRBD2 (5 bases each). V shed 1 base and J shed 3 bases, with 22 bases lying between them. The CDR3 runs to 17 residues. Germline-derived CDR1 and CDR2 are SQVTM and ANQGSEA. This CDR3 is CSVEGLLRDGTVYEQYV. The DNA for the CDR3 is TGCAGCGTTGAAGGATTACTCCGGGACGGGACCGTCTACGAGCAGTACGTC.